Listed below are T cell receptor beta chains from one sample, sequenced in a study of shared clonotypes between healthy human individuals. Method: immunoSEQ multiplex PCR; TCRdb's copy keeps in-frame clones and lacks some. The sample records some 2.1 million clones, about 95% being singletons. The sequencing sample was made of naive CD4+ T cells sorted from blood. The receptors shown here come from a man aged 18 to 35 in good health. CDR3s include the opening cysteine and the closing phenylalanine or tryptophan. The order of the fields is D gene, clone size, J gene, V gene, CDR3 length, CDR3 protein, CDR3 DNA. D genes are given only for firm matches. Clone sizes are given selectively: once, few, many, or a class where the clone is expanded.

. . TRBJ2-7 TRBV7-9 13 CATSIWSSYEQYF TGTGCTACTAGCATATGGAGCTCCTACGAGCAGTACTTC
TRBD1 . TRBJ1-6 TRBV27 18 CASTRRDRGLGSNSPLHF TGTGCCAGCACCCGCCGGGACAGGGGGTTAGGATCGAATTCACCCCTCCACTTT
. . TRBJ1-5 TRBV6-1 13 CASSSRGNQPQHF TGTGCCAGCAGTTCTCGGGGTAATCAGCCCCAGCATTTT
TRBD2 . TRBJ2-1 TRBV18 15 CASSVLAGGYNEQFF TGTGCCAGCTCAGTACTAGCGGGAGGATACAATGAGCAGTTCTTC
TRBD1 . TRBJ1-2 TRBV5-1 13 CASSFPGGYGYTF TGCGCCAGCAGCTTCCCAGGGGGCTATGGCTACACCTTC
TRBD2 . TRBJ2-2 TRBV19 19 CASSIAERTSGSGSGELFF TGTGCCAGTAGTATAGCCGAAAGGACTAGCGGGAGTGGATCCGGGGAGCTGTTTTTT
TRBD1 . TRBJ1-5 TRBV6-1 15 CASSVGTDSNQPQHF TGTGCCAGCAGCGTGGGGACAGACAGCAATCAGCCCCAGCATTTT
. . TRBJ1-1 TRBV5-1 18 CASSTSLIPGRAGTEAFF TGCGCCAGCAGCACAAGCCTAATTCCGGGACGGGCCGGCACTGAAGCTTTCTTT
. . TRBJ1-4 TRBV30 14 CAWSVPRSYEKLFF TGTGCCTGGAGTGTACCCAGGAGCTATGAAAAACTGTTTTTT
. . TRBJ2-7 TRBV7-8 12 CATGRSSYEQYF TGTGCCACCGGACGGAGCTCCTACGAGCAGTACTTC
TRBD2 . TRBJ2-3 TRBV10-3 16 CAISEDPSGGTDTQYF TGTGCCATCAGTGAAGACCCTAGCGGGGGCACAGATACGCAGTATTTT
TRBD1 many TRBJ1-2 TRBV10-2 13 CASGTGGNYGYTF TGCGCCAGTGGGACAGGGGGGAACTATGGCTACACCTTC
. . TRBJ2-5 TRBV10-2 14 CASSGQRVGETQYF TGCGCCAGCAGTGGTCAGCGTGTGGGAGAGACCCAGTACTTC
. . TRBJ1-6 TRBV6-6 16 CASSYSRGTLNSPLHF TGTGCCAGCAGTTACTCGAGGGGTACCCTTAATTCACCCCTCCACTTT
TRBD1 . TRBJ1-2 TRBV7-9 13 CASSSQGLDGYTF TGTGCCAGCAGCTCACAGGGGTTGGATGGCTACACCTTC
TRBD1 . TRBJ1-5 TRBV29-1 14 CSVATGGVDQPQHF TGCAGCGTGGCGACAGGGGGGGTCGATCAGCCCCAGCATTTT
TRBD2 . TRBJ2-3 TRBV6-1 15 CASSEQRGRTDTQYF TGTGCCAGCAGTGAACAGCGGGGGCGCACAGATACGCAGTATTTT
. once TRBJ2-7 TRBV6-6 14 CASSYPGTHYEQYF TGTGCCAGCAGTTACCCCGGGACACACTACGAGCAGTACTTC
TRBD1 . TRBJ2-5 TRBV18 14 CASSQPGQGLLQYF TGTGCCAGCTCACAGCCGGGACAGGGCTTGCTCCAGTACTTC
. . TRBJ1-4 TRBV7-2 14 CASSFTDSNEKLFF TGTGCCAGCAGCTTTACTGACAGTAATGAAAAACTGTTTTTT
TRBD1 . TRBJ1-5 TRBV18 15 CASSPGDRGPQPQHF TGTGCCAGCTCCCCCGGGGACAGGGGGCCTCAGCCCCAGCATTTT
TRBD2 . TRBJ2-7 TRBV4-3 20 CASSQDLPGLAGERFYEQYF TGCGCCAGCAGCCAAGATTTACCGGGACTAGCGGGAGAGCGGTTCTACGAGCAGTACTTC
. . TRBJ1-1 TRBV7-9 12 CASEFRGTEAFF TGTGCCAGTGAATTCCGAGGCACTGAAGCTTTCTTT
. . TRBJ1-1 TRBV10-3 12 CAIRQGNTEAFF TGTGCCATCAGACAGGGAAACACTGAAGCTTTCTTT
. . TRBJ1-3 TRBV4-1 15 CASSQRLISGNTIYF TGCGCCAGCAGCCAAAGGCTAATCTCTGGAAACACCATATATTTT
. . TRBJ2-7 TRBV7-2 15 CASSLLDSSSYEQYF TGTGCCAGCAGCTTATTGGACAGTTCTTCCTACGAGCAGTACTTC
TRBD1 . TRBJ1-2 TRBV2 15 CASKGQGGGSYGYTF TGTGCCAGCAAAGGACAGGGAGGGGGAAGCTATGGCTACACCTTC
TRBD2 . TRBJ2-1 TRBV30 14 CATRGRDSYNEQFF TGCGCAACGAGAGGGAGGGACTCCTACAATGAGCAGTTCTTC
TRBD2 . TRBJ2-7 TRBV10-3 15 CAISEPTSKAYEQYF TGTGCCATCAGTGAGCCGACTAGCAAAGCCTACGAGCAGTACTTC
. . TRBJ1-1 TRBV5-1 15 CASSPGDDPNTEAFF TGCGCCAGCAGCCCGGGAGATGACCCGAACACTGAAGCTTTCTTT
. . TRBJ1-2 TRBV6-5 15 CASSYRRQGGYGYTF TGTGCCAGCAGTTACCGCCGACAAGGGGGCTATGGCTACACCTTC
. . TRBJ1-2 TRBV6-1 13 CASSEVRVYGYTF TGTGCCAGCAGTGAAGTCCGGGTTTATGGCTACACCTTC
. . TRBJ2-6 TRBV11-2 15 CASSLDRPGANVLTF TGTGCCAGCAGCTTAGACCGTCCTGGGGCCAACGTCCTGACTTTC
. . TRBJ2-5 TRBV25-1 17 CASSLQNSPKYQETQYF TGTGCCAGCAGTCTACAGAATTCTCCTAAGTACCAAGAGACCCAGTACTTC
TRBD2 . TRBJ2-5 TRBV29-1 14 CSVGGDSGRETQYF TGCAGCGTCGGGGGGGACTCAGGGCGTGAGACCCAGTACTTC
. . TRBJ2-2 TRBV27 16 CASSLYLGGGTGELFF TGTGCCAGCAGTTTATATTTGGGGGGAGGCACCGGGGAGCTGTTTTTT
TRBD2 . TRBJ2-2 TRBV7-2 15 CASRSAGGATGELFF TGTGCCAGCAGATCGGCGGGAGGGGCCACCGGGGAGCTGTTTTTT
. . TRBJ2-3 TRBV10-3 15 CAISEGSSGTDTQYF TGTGCCATCAGTGAAGGATCTAGCGGCACAGATACGCAGTATTTT
. . TRBJ1-2 TRBV6-5 14 CASKLGGTPGGYTF TGTGCCAGCAAACTGGGGGGCACTCCCGGGGGCTACACCTTC
. . TRBJ1-2 TRBV7-2 14 CASSFGHTSYGYTF TGTGCCAGCAGCTTCGGCCATACATCCTATGGCTACACCTTC
. . TRBJ2-2 TRBV29-1 11 CSVSITGELFF TGCAGCGTTAGCATAACCGGGGAGCTGTTTTTT
TRBD2 . TRBJ2-3 TRBV6-6 15 CASSYGGESTDTQYF TGTGCCAGCAGTTATGGGGGGGAGAGCACAGATACGCAGTATTTT
. . TRBJ1-2 TRBV9 12 CASSASGGGYTF TGTGCCAGCAGTGCCTCGGGTGGAGGCTACACCTTC
TRBD2 . TRBJ2-5 TRBV5-4 17 CASSEGLAGPAGETQYF TGTGCCAGCAGCGAGGGACTAGCGGGCCCGGCGGGAGAGACCCAGTACTTC
TRBD1 . TRBJ2-5 TRBV10-1 14 CASSESGGRETQYF TGCGCCAGCAGTGAGTCAGGGGGCAGGGAGACCCAGTACTTC
. . TRBJ1-2 TRBV27 14 CASSSQTGDYGYTF TGTGCCAGCAGTTCCCAGACAGGAGACTATGGCTACACCTTC